This T cell receptor (beta chain) is from a study of cytomegalovirus exposure and HLA in healthy donors. Study context: Across roughly 400 genotyped donors, 65% to 90% landed in the Caucasian-associated ancestry cluster.

PCR primers comprised 60 Vbeta and 13 Jbeta primers. Repertoires were generated with immunoSEQ multiplex PCR, while TCRdb's copy carries only in-frame clones and drops some. Of some 200,000 clones listed, approximately 80% are singletons. This CDR3 spans 14 amino acids. Germline-derived CDR1 and CDR2 are SGHVS and FNYEAQ. V was clipped by 1 base and J by 0 bases, with 7 bases between them. Sequencing was carried out using PBMCs. V and J are TRBV7-6 and TRBJ2-7, with no clear D. The sequence was collected from a female donor in good health and CMV-seronegative. Here the CDR3 reads CASSLDASSYEQYF. CDR3 sequence (DNA): TGTGCCAGCAGCTTAGATGCTAGCTCCTACGAGCAGTACTTC.